This is a list of T cell receptor beta chains from one sample in a study of CD8+CD57+ T cells in acquired aplastic anemia. TCRdb itself ran the reads through MiXCR, one entry per CDR3 protein. The sample includes 120,000 or so distinct CDR3 sequences, under 60% of them seen just once. Sequenced input: sorted CD4+, CD8+, or CD8+CD57+ T cells (not recorded which) from PBMCs. These receptors came from a human donor with aplastic anemia. Both conserved end residues are part of each CDR3. Each record gives: D gene, J gene, clone size, V gene, CDR3 DNA, CDR3 protein. The D gene is left open where the match is weak. Clone sizes are given selectively: once, few, many, or a class where the clone is expanded.

D: .; J: TRBJ2-1; size: .; V: TRBV20-1; DNA: TGCGGTGCCAAGGTCATTGAGCAGTTCTTC; CDR3: CGAKVIEQFF
D: TRBD1; J: TRBJ2-6; size: few; V: TRBV24-1; DNA: TGTGCCACCAGTGACGGGACAGGGGGCAGGTCAACTGGGGCCAACGTCCTGACTTTC; CDR3: CATSDGTGGRSTGANVLTF
D: .; J: TRBJ1-1; size: .; V: TRBV20-1; DNA: TGCAGTGCACTCTGGAGGGTGAACACTGAAGCTTTCTTT; CDR3: CSALWRVNTEAFF
D: TRBD1; J: TRBJ1-5; size: .; V: TRBV2; DNA: TGTGCCAGCAGCAAAGCAGGGGGCGGTCAGCCCCAGCATTTT; CDR3: CASSKAGGGQPQHF
D: .; J: TRBJ2-5; size: .; V: TRBV19; DNA: TGTGCCAGTAGTAACGTGGAGGCCGAGACCCAGTACTTC; CDR3: CASSNVEAETQYF
D: TRBD1; J: TRBJ2-3; size: many; V: TRBV25-1; DNA: TGTGCCAGCAGTGATCCGGGACAGGGGGCGATTACAGATACGCGGTATTTT; CDR3: CASSDPGQGAITDTRYF
D: .; J: TRBJ2-3; size: few; V: TRBV10-3; DNA: TGTGCCATCAGTTCTGAGCAGACCACAGATACGCAGTATTTT; CDR3: CAISSEQTTDTQYF
D: .; J: TRBJ2-7; size: once; V: TRBV20-1; DNA: TGCAGTGCTAGCGGAGCCGGGGCCTACGAGCATTACTTC; CDR3: CSASGAGAYEHYF
D: .; J: TRBJ2-1; size: .; V: TRBV20-1; DNA: TGCAGTGCTAGAAGGGGCTCCTCCTACAATGAGCAGTTCTTC; CDR3: CSARRGSSYNEQFF
D: .; J: TRBJ1-3; size: .; V: TRBV7-3; DNA: TGTGCCAGCAGCTTAATGTCAGGGTCCGGAAACACCATATATTTT; CDR3: CASSLMSGSGNTIYF
D: TRBD1; J: TRBJ1-3; size: many; V: TRBV7-9; DNA: TGTGCCAGCAGCCAGGACAGGGCATTCACCATATATTTT; CDR3: CASSQDRAFTIYF
D: .; J: TRBJ2-1; size: once; V: TRBV20-1; DNA: TGCAGTGCTAGCTCGCCAAGCTACAATGAGCAGTTCTTC; CDR3: CSASSPSYNEQFF
D: .; J: TRBJ2-4; size: .; V: TRBV5-1; DNA: TGCGCCAGCAGCTTGGGGGAGGACCTAGGGTGGAACATTCAGTACTTC; CDR3: CASSLGEDLGWNIQYF
D: TRBD2; J: TRBJ2-1; size: many; V: TRBV19; DNA: TGTGCCAGTAGTATTGCAGCGGGAGTCTCGGATGAGCAGTTCTTC; CDR3: CASSIAAGVSDEQFF
D: .; J: TRBJ2-5; size: .; V: TRBV7-9; DNA: TGTGCCAGCAGCTGGTTTGAGACCCAGTACTTC; CDR3: CASSWFETQYF
D: .; J: TRBJ2-6; size: .; V: TRBV7-9; DNA: TGTGCCAGCAGCTTAGCTCAGGCTGGGGCCAACGTCCTGACTTTC; CDR3: CASSLAQAGANVLTF
D: .; J: TRBJ1-4; size: many; V: TRBV29-1; DNA: TGCAGCGTTGACTCGAGGGGGGATGAAAAACTGTTTTTT; CDR3: CSVDSRGDEKLFF
D: .; J: TRBJ2-1; size: .; V: TRBV15; DNA: TGTGCCACCAGCGCCCCGCCCATGGGCTACTACAATGAGCAGTTCTTC; CDR3: CATSAPPMGYYNEQFF
D: .; J: TRBJ1-6; size: .; V: TRBV29-1; DNA: TGCAGCCCCAGCGGCCCGAGCTCCTATAATTCACCCCTCCACTTT; CDR3: CSPSGPSSYNSPLHF
D: .; J: TRBJ2-5; size: few; V: TRBV9; DNA: TGTGCCAGCAGCGTGGGTGGGGCCCAAGAGACCCAGTACTTC; CDR3: CASSVGGAQETQYF
D: .; J: TRBJ1-1; size: many; V: TRBV6-5; DNA: TGTGCCAGCAGCCCCGAAGGGGGGTACACTGAAGCTTTCTTT; CDR3: CASSPEGGYTEAFF
D: .; J: TRBJ2-1; size: many; V: TRBV2; DNA: TGTGCCAGCAGTCCGATTGGGCATGAGCAGTTCTTC; CDR3: CASSPIGHEQFF
D: TRBD1; J: TRBJ2-1; size: .; V: TRBV2; DNA: TGTGCCAGTCCCCGACAGGGAATCTTTCATGAGCAGTTCTTC; CDR3: CASPRQGIFHEQFF
D: TRBD1; J: TRBJ2-5; size: .; V: TRBV24-1; DNA: TGTGCCACCAGTGATCCACCGACAGGGATTTTCGAGACCCTGTACTTC; CDR3: CATSDPPTGIFETLYF
D: .; J: TRBJ2-5; size: many; V: TRBV6-5; DNA: TGTGCCAGCAGTTACTCGACAGAAGAGACCCAGTACTTC; CDR3: CASSYSTEETQYF
D: TRBD2; J: TRBJ2-1; size: once; V: TRBV15; DNA: TGTGCCACCAGCAGAGATACCCTAGCGGGGCTACTCCAGTTCTTC; CDR3: CATSRDTLAGLLQFF